The 30 T cell receptor beta chains reported below all come from one sample, sequenced in a study of blood T cell repertoires in COVID-19. Generated by immunoSEQ multiplex PCR, the TCRdb table keeps only in-frame clones and is missing some. This repertoire shows approximately 280,000 clones, around nine tenths found once; its top ten account for approximately 4.3%. The source material was peripheral blood. The receptors were sampled from a man in his forties with acute or convalescent COVID-19.

The chain links TRBV2 to TRBJ1-5, with D unresolved. The germline CDR1 and CDR2 sequences are SNHLY and FYNNEI. This CDR3 is 14 amino acids long. Trimming left V 4 bases short and J 4 bases short, with 11 bases between. The CDR3 DNA reads as TGTGCCAGCAGTGTTGAGGATCATAATCAGCCCCAGCATTTT. Encoded protein: CASSVEDHNQPQHF.

The chain has TRBV29-1 and TRBJ1-5; 9 bases line up with TRBD1. The CDR3 totals 13 residues. The ends lost 6 bases at V and 4 bases at J; junction bases unmatched: 4. CDR1 SQVTM and CDR2 ANQGSEA come from the germline V gene. CDR3 sequence (DNA): TGCAGCGTCCCCGGGACAGGGAATCAGCCCCAGCATTTT. Translating it yields CSVPGTGNQPQHF. Based on the CDR3 plus reference TRBV29-1 and TRBJ1-5, the full variable domain is SAVISQKPSRDICQRGTSLTIQCQVDSQVTMMFWYRQQPGQSLTLIATANQGSEATYESGFVIDKFPISRPNLTFSTLTVSNMSPEDSSIYLCSVPGTGNQPQHFGDGTRLSIL.

The rearrangement links TRBV6-5 to TRBJ1-4; 7 nucleotides line up with TRBD1. The CDR3 is 15 residues long. J gave up 3 bases and V 8 bases, and 9 bases lay outside the gene matches. CDR1 and CDR2 (germline): MNHEY, SVGAGI. The CDR3 region is CASGTVFGSNEKLFF. The CDR3 coding sequence is TGTGCCAGCGGGACAGTTTTTGGGTCTAATGAAAAACTGTTTTTT.

The chain joins TRBV24-1 to TRBJ2-1, with a possible D match to TRBD1 (5 bases). Between the trimmed V and J ends, which lost 1 base and 5 bases, there was a span of 11 bases. This CDR3 has 15 residues. The germline gives CDR1 KGHDR, CDR2 SFDVKD. CDR3 DNA: TGTGCCACCAGTGATTTTGGGGCTAGGAACAATGAGCAGTTCTTC. Protein: CATSDFGARNNEQFF.

The chain combines TRBV2 with TRBJ1-1; D remains unclear. The V gene lost 6 bases and the J gene lost 4 bases, with 12 bases spanning the gap. Germline V gene data show CDR1 as SNHLY and CDR2 as FYNNEI. This CDR3 region has 13 residues. CDR3 DNA sequence: TGTGCCAGCAGAGCGGAGTCAGGCACTGAAGCTTTCTTT. Translation: CASRAESGTEAFF.

The chain has TRBV6-5 and TRBJ1-5; tentatively, D is TRBD1 (5 bases). V dropped 5 bases and J dropped 6 bases, with 11 bases sitting between them. The CDR3 extends over 13 amino acids. Germline V gives CDR1 MNHEY, CDR2 SVGAGI. This chain's CDR3 is CASSPGDFQPQHF. DNA for the CDR3: TGTGCCAGCAGTCCGGGGGATTTTCAGCCCCAGCATTTT.

This rearrangement joins TRBV12-5 to TRBJ1-6; TRBD1 matches 9 bases. V trimming: 0 bases; J trimming: 9 bases; junction bases outside the gene matches: 6. The CDR3 contains 16 residues. The germline CDR1 and CDR2 sequences are LGHNT and FRNRAP. CDR3 in amino acids: CASGLVRGQGGSPLHF. The CDR3 coding sequence is TGTGCTAGTGGTTTGGTACGGGGACAGGGCGGTTCACCCCTCCACTTT.

The gene calls are TRBV2 and TRBJ1-2, with D unresolved. This CDR3 has 13 amino acids. Germline values: CDR1 SNHLY, CDR2 FYNNEI. V lost 6 bases, J lost 5 bases, and 13 bases lay in between. CDR3 sequence (DNA): TGTGCCAGCAGGCCCGACACGGATTATGGCTACACCTTC. Translation: CASRPDTDYGYTF.

The rearrangement joins TRBV7-6 to TRBJ2-7; 9 nucleotides agree with TRBD1. V lost 4 bases, J lost 3 bases, and 7 bases stayed unmatched. This CDR3 region has 15 residues. Germline CDR1 reads SGHVS; CDR2 reads FNYEAQ. CDR3 in amino acids: CASSSGTGIYYEQYF. DNA of the CDR3: TGTGCCAGCAGCTCCGGGACAGGGATCTACTACGAGCAGTACTTC.

The CDR3 protein is CASSGRDRETGELFF. DNA of the CDR3: TGTGCCAGCAGCGGAAGGGACAGGGAAACCGGGGAGCTGTTTTTT. The V gene is TRBV5-4, the J gene TRBJ2-2; the match to TRBD1 covers 9 bases. Germline V gene data show CDR1 as SGHNT and CDR2 as YYREEE (reference sequence). After removal of 4 bases from V and 5 bases from J, the junction contained 6 bases not matched to a gene. The CDR3 extends over 15 amino acids.

The CDR3, as DNA: TGCAGCGTGGGGGGTCGGGGGAACACCGGGGAGCTGTTTTTT. Residues: CSVGGRGNTGELFF. The chain couples TRBV29-1 to TRBJ2-2, with a tentative D call TRBD2 (6 bases). Germline V gives CDR1 SQVTM, CDR2 ANQGSEA. V was pared by 6 bases and J by 1 base, with 12 bases between. The CDR3 contains 14 residues.

The rearrangement joins TRBV5-5 to TRBJ1-5; 7 bases match TRBD1. Losses at the gene ends were 2 bases for V and 5 bases for J; bases not matched to a gene: 7. The CDR3 totals 15 residues. Germline CDR1 and CDR2: SGHKS and YYEKEE (reference sequence). CDR3 nucleotide sequence: TGTGCCAGCAGCTTCAGGCTCCAGGGGGATCAGCCCCAGCATTTT. It specifies CASSFRLQGDQPQHF.

This chain uses TRBV10-1 with TRBJ2-3; 12 bases align to TRBD2. V lost 6 bases and J lost 4; bases outside the gene matches: 11. Germline CDR1 WNHNN, CDR2 SYGVQD (reference sequence). This CDR3 has 17 residues. In nucleotides, the CDR3 is TGCGCCAGCAGCCTTTCTTCTAGCGGGGGGGCCGCAGATACGCAGTATTTT. Its protein is CASSLSSSGGAADTQYF.

The chain couples TRBV24-1 to TRBJ2-6; no firm D call. This CDR3 has 15 amino acids. V gave up 4 bases and J gave up 1 base, with 7 bases separating them. Germline CDR1 reads KGHDR; CDR2 reads SFDVKD. The CDR3 sequence: CATSDPGSGANVLTF. The DNA for the CDR3 is TGTGCCACCAGTGACCCAGGTTCTGGGGCCAACGTCCTGACTTTC.

The rearrangement links TRBV10-1 to TRBJ2-2; 13 bases map to TRBD2. Germline assignment: CDR1 WNHNN and CDR2 SYGVQD (reference sequence). The V and J ends lost 4 bases and 6 bases, in that order; junction bases with no gene match: 5. CDR3 length: 16 amino acids. As DNA, the CDR3 is TGCGCCAGCAGTGGATTGACTAGCGGGGGGTCCGGGGAGCTGTTTTTT. This codes for CASSGLTSGGSGELFF.

V and J are TRBV7-8 and TRBJ2-2; 9 bases are a match to TRBD2. CDR1 is SGHVS and CDR2 is FQNEAQ in the germline V gene. The CDR3 extends over 15 amino acids. V lost 4 bases and J lost 4; bases outside the gene matches: 4. The CDR3 spells CASSSAGGATGELFF. The CDR3 coding sequence is TGTGCCAGCAGCTCAGCGGGGGGTGCCACCGGGGAGCTGTTTTTT.

The sample holds a few counts of this clone. V gene TRBV2 combines with J gene TRBJ1-5, with a weak D call TRBD1 (5 bases). This CDR3 spans 16 amino acids. Germline-derived CDR1 and CDR2 are SNHLY and FYNNEI. V lost 6 bases to trimming and J lost 1 base, with 16 bases between them. The CDR3 DNA is TGTGCCAGCAGCCAATCGGGGACTAACAGCAATCAGCCCCAGCATTTT. It yields the protein CASSQSGTNSNQPQHF.

The chain employs TRBV3-1 (or the pseudogene TRBV3-2) and TRBJ2-7; maybe TRBD2 (7 bases). Germline lookup yields CDR1 LGHDT and CDR2 YNNKEL (reference sequence). The CDR3 sequence is 15 residues long. V lost 1 base and J 5 bases, leaving 15 bases between the germline ends. Here the CDR3 DNA reads TGTGCCAGCAGCCAAGGATGGTCGGGGGGCCACGAGCAGTACTTC. Residues: CASSQGWSGGHEQYF.

CDR3 sequence: CASSIREYGYTF. The CDR3 nucleotides read TGTGCCAGTAGTATAAGGGAGTATGGCTACACCTTC. The rearrangement joins TRBV19 to TRBJ1-2; no clear D. In germline, CDR1 is LNHDA, CDR2 SQIVND (reference sequence). The CDR3 loop spans 12 amino acids. The germline V and J ends were trimmed by 2 bases and 5 bases, with 6 bases remaining between them.

The chain joins TRBV12-3 or TRBV12-4 to TRBJ1-6; no reliable D call. The V end was cut by 6 bases, the J end by 4 bases, with 4 bases between. The CDR3 is 12 amino acids. CDR3 in amino acids: CASRTYNSPLHF. CDR3 nucleotide sequence: TGTGCCAGCAGGACTTATAATTCACCCCTCCACTTT.

The V and J genes are TRBV6-5 and TRBJ1-2, with D uncertain. Per the germline V gene, CDR1 is MNHEY and CDR2 is SVGAGI. V was shortened by 6 bases and J by 2 bases, with 10 bases between the two germline ends. This CDR3 is built from 13 residues. As DNA, the CDR3 is TGTGCCAGCAGCGCCCCCGGGAACTATGGCTACACCTTC. Protein product: CASSAPGNYGYTF.

The gene calls are TRBV3-1 (or the pseudogene TRBV3-2) and TRBJ2-7; TRBD1 might be the D (5 bases). CDR1 LGHDT and CDR2 YNNKEL come from the germline V gene (reference sequence). The CDR3 spans 14 residues. Trimming removed 3 bases at V and 0 bases at J, with 9 bases between. In DNA form, the CDR3 reads TGTGCCAGCAGCCAGAGGCAGGGCTCCTACGAGCAGTACTTC. It is translated as CASSQRQGSYEQYF.

This sequence joins TRBV3-1 (or the pseudogene TRBV3-2) and TRBJ1-4; D gene uncertain. CDR1 is LGHDT, CDR2 YNNKEL, per germline (reference sequence). CDR3 length: 15 residues. Between the trimmed V and J ends, which lost 10 bases and 8 bases, there was a span of 23 bases. CDR3 region: CATGPDREGWEKLFF. The CDR3 DNA sequence: TGTGCCACCGGTCCTGATCGGGAGGGCTGGGAAAAACTGTTTTTT.

This sequence joins TRBV28 and TRBJ2-7, with 7 positions matching TRBD2. In germline, CDR1 is MDHEN, CDR2 SYDVKM. This CDR3 comprises 16 residues. Germline trimming cut 10 bases from V and 4 bases from J; bases unmatched to any gene: 19. CDR3 amino acids: CATRTFSGPPVYEQYF. For the CDR3, the DNA is TGTGCCACCCGTACCTTTAGCGGGCCACCCGTGTACGAGCAGTACTTC.

J is TRBJ2-7 and V is TRBV6-2 or TRBV6-3; D is unclear. CDR1 is MNHEY, CDR2 SVGEGT, per germline. This CDR3 has 14 amino acids. Trimming stripped 6 bases from V and 2 bases from J, with 14 bases between. DNA of the CDR3: TGTGCCAGCAGCCTGACTGCCAGAGCCTACGAGCAGTACTTC. Protein product: CASSLTARAYEQYF.

J is TRBJ2-1 and V is TRBV2; a weak D match, TRBD1 (6 bases). CDR3 size: 14 residues. Germline values: CDR1 SNHLY, CDR2 FYNNEI. The V end was cut by 7 bases, the J end by 1 base, with 11 bases between. The CDR3, as DNA: TGTGCCAGCAACAGGGTGGGGTCCTACAATGAGCAGTTCTTC. It codes for CASNRVGSYNEQFF.

The genes are TRBV7-8 and TRBJ1-3, with D perhaps TRBD1 (5 bases). Between the trimmed V and J ends, which lost 3 bases and 2 bases, there was a span of 26 bases. CDR3 length: 20 residues. Germline V gives CDR1 SGHVS, CDR2 FQNEAQ. The CDR3 sequence: CASSFSTGGYSTKAGNTIYF. The DNA of the CDR3 is TGTGCCAGCAGCTTCTCGACGGGGGGTTACTCAACAAAGGCTGGAAACACCATATATTTT.

V gene TRBV11-2 combines with J gene TRBJ1-6; 8 bases align to TRBD1. Germline V gene data show CDR1 as SGHAT and CDR2 as FQNNGV. V dropped 7 bases and J dropped 7; count of bases not matched to a gene: 12. The length of the CDR3 is 16 residues. CDR3 sequence reads: CASTARADRENSPLHF. In nucleotides, the CDR3 is TGTGCCAGCACCGCAAGGGCGGACAGGGAAAATTCACCCCTCCACTTT.

The chain links TRBV30 to TRBJ1-2; perhaps TRBD1 as D (6 bases). The CDR3 sequence is 13 residues long. Germline-derived CDR1 and CDR2 are GTSNPN and SVGIG (reference sequence). Trimming left V 0 bases short and J 8 bases short, with 13 bases between. CDR3 sequence reads: CAWSVQQGTGYTF. CDR3 nucleotides: TGTGCCTGGAGTGTACAGCAGGGGACCGGCTACACCTTC.

V and J are TRBV7-6 and TRBJ2-7; D gene unclear. V dropped 1 base and J dropped 3 bases, with 13 bases sitting between them. This CDR3 is built from 15 residues. Per germline, CDR1 SGHVS and CDR2 FNYEAQ. This CDR3 reads CASSLGLPDFYEQYF. The CDR3 DNA is TGTGCCAGCAGCTTAGGCCTACCAGACTTCTACGAGCAGTACTTC.